The subject of this entry is one T cell receptor beta chain. Its antigen remains unknown. Unique molecular identifiers were used to barcode this TCRbeta library. TCRdb itself ran the PCR reads through MiXCR, one entry per CDR3 protein. The table includes 450,000 to 550,000 distinct CDR3 sequences, approximately 10% detected once. The data are from a study of T-cell reconstitution after alpha-beta-depleted transplantation in children. Study findings and constraints: Expanded clones from the graft, numbering several hundred, reportedly supplied alpha-beta T cells about two months after transplant.

The TCR sequence derives from a female patient aged 2-15 years who had a stem cell transplant for aplastic anemia, so the T cells may come from the graft donor. Sequencing used PBMCs, mostly from graft donor cells, obtained 180 days after TCRalphabeta/CD19-depleted stem cell transplant.

CDR3 residues: CASRSYYGYTF. CDR3 coding DNA: TGTGCCAGCCGTTCTTACTATGGCTACACCTTC. The gene calls are TRBV6-2 or TRBV6-3 and TRBJ1-2; D uncertain. CDR1 and CDR2 (germline): MNHEY, SVGEGT. V was clipped by 8 bases and J by 3 bases, with 7 bases between them. The CDR3 totals 11 residues.